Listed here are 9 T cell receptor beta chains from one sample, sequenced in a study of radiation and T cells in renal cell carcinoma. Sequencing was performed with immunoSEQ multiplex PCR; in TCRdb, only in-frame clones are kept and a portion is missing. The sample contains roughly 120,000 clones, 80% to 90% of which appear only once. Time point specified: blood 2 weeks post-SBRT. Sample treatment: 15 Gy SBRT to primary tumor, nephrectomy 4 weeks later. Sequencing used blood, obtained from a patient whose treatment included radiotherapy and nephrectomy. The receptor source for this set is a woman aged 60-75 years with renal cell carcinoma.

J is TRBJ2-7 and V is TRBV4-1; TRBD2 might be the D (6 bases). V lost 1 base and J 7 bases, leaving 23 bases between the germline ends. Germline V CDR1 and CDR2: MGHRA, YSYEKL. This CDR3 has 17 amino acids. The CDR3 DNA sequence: TGCGCCAGCAGCCAAGTAGAGGCGGGGTCCCTTTTACGAGAGCAGTACTTC. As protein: CASSQVEAGSLLREQYF.

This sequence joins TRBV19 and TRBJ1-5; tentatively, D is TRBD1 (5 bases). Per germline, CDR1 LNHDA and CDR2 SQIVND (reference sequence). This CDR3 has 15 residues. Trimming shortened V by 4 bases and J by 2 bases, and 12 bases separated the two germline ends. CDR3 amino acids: CASSTSGNGNQPQHF. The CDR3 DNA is TGTGCCAGTAGTACGTCAGGGAACGGCAATCAGCCCCAGCATTTT. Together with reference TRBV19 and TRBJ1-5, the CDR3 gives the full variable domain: DGGITQSPKYLFRKEGQNVTLSCEQNLNHDAMYWYRQDPGQGLRLIYYSQIVNDFQKGDIAEGYSVSREKKESFPLTVTSAQKNPTAFYLCASSTSGNGNQPQHFGDGTRLSIL.

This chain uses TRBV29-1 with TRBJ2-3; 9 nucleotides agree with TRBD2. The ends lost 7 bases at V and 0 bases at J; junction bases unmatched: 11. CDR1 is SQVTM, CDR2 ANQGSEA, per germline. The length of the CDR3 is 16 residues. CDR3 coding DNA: TGCAGCGCCGCGGGCGGGGGGGCGAGTAGCACAGATACGCAGTATTTT. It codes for CSAAGGGASSTDTQYF.

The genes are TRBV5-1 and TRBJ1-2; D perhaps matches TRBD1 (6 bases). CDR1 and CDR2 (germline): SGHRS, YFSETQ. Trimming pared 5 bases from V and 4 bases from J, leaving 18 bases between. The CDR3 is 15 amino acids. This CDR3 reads CASRPDSTPTYGYTF. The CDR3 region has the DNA TGCGCCAGCAGACCGGACAGTACACCGACCTATGGCTACACCTTC.

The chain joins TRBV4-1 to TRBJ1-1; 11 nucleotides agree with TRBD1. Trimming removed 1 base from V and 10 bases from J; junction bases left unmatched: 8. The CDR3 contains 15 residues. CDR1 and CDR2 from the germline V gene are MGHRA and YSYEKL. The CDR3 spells CASSQGPDRGLGAFF. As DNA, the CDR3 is TGCGCCAGCAGCCAAGGGCCGGACAGGGGGCTGGGAGCTTTCTTT.

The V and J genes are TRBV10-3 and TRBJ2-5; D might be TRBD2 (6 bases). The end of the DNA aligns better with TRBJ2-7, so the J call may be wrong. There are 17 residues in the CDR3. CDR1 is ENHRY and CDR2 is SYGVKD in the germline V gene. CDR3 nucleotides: TGTGCCATCAGTGAGCGAACCTCGGGACGGACGGGGGACGAGCAGTACTTC. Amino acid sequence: CAISERTSGRTGDEQYF.

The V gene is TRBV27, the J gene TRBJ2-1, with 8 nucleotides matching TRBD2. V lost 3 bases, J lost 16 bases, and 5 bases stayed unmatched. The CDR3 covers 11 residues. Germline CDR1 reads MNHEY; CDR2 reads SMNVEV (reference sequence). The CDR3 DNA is TGTGCCAGCAGTTTTTACGGGAGGGTTTTCTTC. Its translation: CASSFYGRVFF.

The CDR3 nucleotides are TGTGCCAGCAGCACCCCGGGACTAGGAACGCAGTATTTT. It yields the protein CASSTPGLGTQYF. This rearrangement joins TRBV7-3 to TRBJ2-3; TRBD2 agrees at 8 bases. Trimming cost V 5 bases and J 9 bases; bases outside gene matches: 7. Germline values: CDR1 SGHTA, CDR2 FQGTGA. This CDR3 is built from 13 residues.

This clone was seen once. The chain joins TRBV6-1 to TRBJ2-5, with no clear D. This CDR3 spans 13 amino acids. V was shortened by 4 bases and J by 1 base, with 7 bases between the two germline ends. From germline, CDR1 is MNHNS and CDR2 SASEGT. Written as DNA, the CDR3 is TGTGCCAGCAGTGTCAATTTCCAAGAGACCCAGTACTTC. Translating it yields CASSVNFQETQYF.